The rows below give T cell receptor beta chains drawn from one sample of a study of T cell changes during pregnancy in multiple sclerosis. Generated by immunoSEQ multiplex PCR, the TCRdb table keeps only in-frame clones and is missing some. The sample lists about 87,000 clones, roughly 95% seen once, with 1.4% in the top ten. Sequenced here: peripheral blood, sampled in the third trimester of pregnancy. Every receptor here comes from a female donor in good health, enrolled as a control in a pregnancy study. Each CDR3 is given with its conserved first and last residue. The D gene is left open where the match is weak. Some rows have no size entry. The others give once, few or many, or a class for an expanded clone.

CDR3	DNA	D	J	size	V
CASSLWTGYGYTF	TGTGCCAGCAGTTTATGGACAGGATATGGCTACACCTTC	-	TRBJ1-2	-	TRBV28
CGGGASGLGTQYF	TGTGGTGGGGGAGCTAGCGGGTTGGGCACGCAGTATTTT	TRBD2	TRBJ2-3	-	TRBV2
CASSDRARGYTF	TGTGCCAGCAGTGACAGGGCCCGAGGCTACACCTTC	-	TRBJ1-2	-	TRBV2
CASSAGTGPTDTQYF	TGTGCCAGCAGTGCCGGGACAGGGCCCACAGATACGCAGTATTTT	TRBD1	TRBJ2-3	-	TRBV28
CTSRDSPGYTF	TGCACCTCCCGGGACAGCCCTGGCTACACCTTC	TRBD1	TRBJ1-2	-	TRBV20-1
CASKRDSSSYEQYF	TGTGCCAGCAAAAGGGACTCGAGCTCCTACGAGCAGTACTTC	-	TRBJ2-7	-	TRBV6-6
CASSYTVPTGYTGELFF	TGTGCCAGCAGCTACACAGTCCCGACAGGGTACACCGGGGAGCTGTTTTTT	TRBD1	TRBJ2-2	-	TRBV7-6
CASSWGQDQPQHF	TGTGCCAGCAGCTGGGGACAGGATCAGCCCCAGCATTTT	TRBD1	TRBJ1-5	-	TRBV7-2
CSTMRNHGETQYF	TGCAGCACCATGAGGAACCACGGAGAGACCCAGTACTTC	-	TRBJ2-5	-	TRBV29-1
CASSDPGHSNTGELFF	TGTGCCAGCAGTGACCCGGGACATTCGAACACCGGGGAGCTGTTTTTT	-	TRBJ2-2	-	TRBV2
CATRKEPGLASTDTQYF	TGTGCCACAAGGAAGGAACCGGGACTAGCAAGCACAGATACGCAGTATTTT	TRBD2	TRBJ2-3	-	TRBV15
CASSYSRQGELFF	TGTGCCAGCAGTTACTCTCGCCAGGGGGAGCTGTTTTTT	-	TRBJ2-2	-	TRBV6-5
CASSLTGITGELFF	TGTGCCAGCAGTTTGACTGGCATAACCGGGGAGCTGTTTTTT	-	TRBJ2-2	-	TRBV28
CASSLRAGGATDTQYF	TGTGCCAGCAGCTTAAGGGCAGGGGGTGCGACAGATACGCAGTATTTT	TRBD1	TRBJ2-3	-	TRBV13
CASSEIVGVGTEAFF	TGTGCCAGCAGTGAAATAGTGGGAGTAGGCACTGAAGCTTTCTTT	-	TRBJ1-1	-	TRBV2
CASSSRTSGRGSTGELFF	TGCGCCAGCAGCTCACGGACTAGCGGGAGGGGGAGCACCGGGGAGCTGTTTTTT	TRBD2	TRBJ2-2	-	TRBV5-1
CASSFMGQGIYGYTF	TGTGCCAGCAGTTTTATGGGACAGGGAATCTATGGCTACACCTTC	TRBD1	TRBJ1-2	-	TRBV27
CASSQGRGYQETQYF	TGTGCCAGCAGTCAGGGCAGGGGGTACCAAGAGACCCAGTACTTC	TRBD1	TRBJ2-5	-	TRBV28
CASSETGKNEQFF	TGCGCCAGCAGCGAGACAGGGAAGAATGAGCAGTTCTTC	TRBD1	TRBJ2-1	-	TRBV5-1
CASSLYSAGVYNEQFF	TGCGCCAGCAGCTTGTACTCAGCGGGAGTCTACAATGAGCAGTTCTTC	TRBD2	TRBJ2-1	-	TRBV5-1
CASSLEGAETQYF	TGCGCCAGCAGCTTGGAAGGAGCAGAGACCCAGTACTTC	-	TRBJ2-5	-	TRBV5-1
CAISDYTSGRSDTQYF	TGTGCCATCAGTGACTACACTAGCGGGAGGTCAGATACGCAGTATTTT	TRBD2	TRBJ2-3	-	TRBV10-3
CASSLVAINYGYTF	TGTGCCAGCAGTTTAGTTGCGATTAACTATGGCTACACCTTC	-	TRBJ1-2	-	TRBV28
CASVAGGTYNEQFF	TGTGCCAGCGTAGCGGGAGGGACCTACAATGAGCAGTTCTTC	TRBD2	TRBJ2-1	-	TRBV27
CASSVQFQNAGANVLTF	TGTGCCAGCAGTGTCCAGTTTCAGAATGCTGGGGCCAACGTCCTGACTTTC	-	TRBJ2-6	-	TRBV25-1
CASSLRPGTGPGTEAFF	TGTGCCAGCAGCCTACGTCCCGGGACAGGGCCGGGCACTGAAGCTTTCTTT	TRBD1	TRBJ1-1	-	TRBV9
CASSPAGSYEQYF	TGTGCCAGCAGCCCGGCCGGGAGCTACGAGCAGTACTTC	-	TRBJ2-7	-	TRBV5-4
CASSLHRTEDTQYF	TGTGCCAGCAGCTTACACCGCACAGAAGATACGCAGTATTTT	-	TRBJ2-3	-	TRBV13
CASSFGVIITDTQYF	TGTGCCAGCAGTTTCGGGGTAATTATCACAGATACGCAGTATTTT	-	TRBJ2-3	-	TRBV28
CASSRYGQGEETQYF	TGTGCCAGCAGCCGTTACGGACAGGGGGAAGAGACCCAGTACTTC	TRBD1	TRBJ2-5	-	TRBV7-2
CAISESGGRETQYF	TGTGCCATCAGTGAGTCTGGTGGGCGTGAGACCCAGTACTTC	-	TRBJ2-5	-	TRBV10-3
CASSFTGGRTYEQYF	TGTGCCAGCAGTTTTACAGGGGGCAGAACCTACGAGCAGTACTTC	TRBD1	TRBJ2-7	few	TRBV6-6
CASSPRGGPLTDTQYF	TGTGCCAGCAGCCCAAGAGGAGGGCCCCTCACAGATACGCAGTATTTT	-	TRBJ2-3	-	TRBV7-9
CASSRYGVFQPQHF	TGTGCCAGCAGTCGATACGGGGTGTTTCAGCCCCAGCATTTT	-	TRBJ1-5	-	TRBV27
CSVILGNTEAFF	TGCAGCGTTATTCTCGGTAACACTGAAGCTTTCTTT	-	TRBJ1-1	-	TRBV29-1
CASSLGPYNEQFF	TGTGCCAGCAGTCTAGGTCCCTACAATGAGCAGTTCTTC	-	TRBJ2-1	-	TRBV6-1
CASSPLLTGELFF	TGTGCCAGCAGCCCACTCCTCACCGGGGAGCTGTTTTTT	-	TRBJ2-2	-	TRBV5-8
CASSPGGTGTEAFF	TGCGCCAGCAGCCCGGGGGGGACGGGCACTGAAGCTTTCTTT	-	TRBJ1-1	-	TRBV4-1
CASSLGRDGTSTDTQYF	TGCGCCAGCAGCTTGGGTCGGGACGGGACTAGCACAGATACGCAGTATTTT	-	TRBJ2-3	-	TRBV5-1
CASSVSTSVVETQYF	TGTGCCAGCAGCGTATCGACTAGCGTGGTAGAGACCCAGTACTTC	TRBD2	TRBJ2-5	-	TRBV9
CASSREHRVDGYTF	TGTGCCAGCAGTCGAGAACACAGGGTAGATGGCTACACCTTC	-	TRBJ1-2	-	TRBV6-6
CASSFGSGQLNTEAFF	TGTGCCAGCAGTTTCGGGTCCGGACAGCTGAACACTGAAGCTTTCTTT	-	TRBJ1-1	-	TRBV27
CASSFRLAVEDEKLFF	TGTGCCAGCAGCTTTCGGTTAGCAGTGGAGGATGAAAAACTGTTTTTT	-	TRBJ1-4	-	TRBV5-5
CASSSPKYGYTF	TGTGCCAGCAGTTCCCCAAAATATGGCTACACCTTC	-	TRBJ1-2	-	TRBV27
CASSVGTGRMEQYF	TGTGCCAGCAGCGTCGGGACAGGACGAATGGAGCAGTACTTC	TRBD1	TRBJ2-7	-	TRBV7-2
CASSGQPSYEQYF	TGTGCCAGCAGTGGACAGCCTTCCTACGAGCAGTACTTC	-	TRBJ2-7	-	TRBV21-1
CASSLQGRSTDTQYF	TGTGCCAGCAGCTTGCAAGGCAGGAGCACAGATACGCAGTATTTT	-	TRBJ2-3	-	TRBV5-5
CSVPVGTQYF	TGCAGTGTCCCGGTCGGGACCCAGTACTTC	-	TRBJ2-5	-	TRBV20-1
CASSEPRGQTEAFF	TGTGCCAGCAGTGAACCGAGGGGGCAAACTGAAGCTTTCTTT	TRBD1	TRBJ1-1	-	TRBV2
CASRWGVGQPQHF	TGTGCCAGCAGGTGGGGAGTTGGTCAGCCCCAGCATTTT	-	TRBJ1-5	once	TRBV6-5
CATKGSGGNQPQHF	TGTGCCACCAAAGGATCAGGGGGCAATCAGCCCCAGCATTTT	-	TRBJ1-5	-	TRBV2